This T cell receptor beta chain was sequenced in a study of T cell repertoires in cytomegalovirus infection. For the study at large: Evidence of both CMV infection and a matching HLA type came from public TCR beta signatures.

Looked up from germline, CDR1 is SGHVS and CDR2 is FQNEAQ. Unmatched junction bases numbered 9, after V lost 5 bases and J lost 7 bases. This CDR3 comprises 15 residues. This clonotype was recorded at least ten times. Antigen: not known. Regarding the study as a whole: Summed frequency of shared TCR beta families picked out CMV carriers who also had the relevant HLA. The study found HLA-C-restricted CMV-specific TCR beta clonotypes dominating the ex vivo response.

One entry per CDR3 protein results from TCRdb running MiXCR on the reads. The table includes nearly 550,000 distinct CDR3 sequences, approximately 16% detected once. The rearrangement uses TRBV7-8 and TRBJ1-1, with TRBD1 matching over 11 bases. Sequencing was performed on CD8+ T cells from PBMCs. The TCR sequence derives from a human donor in good health (CMV status not recorded). Some clones in this sample may be carry-over from other donors' samples. The CDR3 DNA follows: TGTGCCAGCAGCCCTTGGACAGGGGGCGGTGGTGAAGCTTTCTTT. Protein: CASSPWTGGGGEAFF. Combining the CDR3 with reference TRBV7-8 and TRBJ1-1 gives the whole variable domain GAGVSQSPRYKVAKRGQDVALRCDPISGHVSLFWYQQALGQGPEFLTYFQNEAQLDKSGLPSDRFFAERPEGSVSTLKIQRTQQEDSAVYLCASSPWTGGGGEAFFGQGTRLTVV.